The text below deals with one T cell receptor (beta chain). This sample is part of a study of cytomegalovirus exposure and HLA in healthy donors. PCR employed 60 Vbeta and 13 Jbeta primers. Produced via immunoSEQ multiplex PCR; TCRdb's table is partial and in-frame only. The profile shows under 200,000 clones, 70% to 85% of them singletons. The sequencing input was PBMCs. This TCR derives from a man between 45 and 60 years old in good health and CMV-seropositive.

The CDR3 DNA is TGTGCCAGCAGCGCCATAGCTAGGGCGGGGGCCCTTTACAATGAGCAGTTCTTC. It codes for CASSAIARAGALYNEQFF. This chain uses TRBV28 with TRBJ2-1; weak D call: TRBD2 (7 bases). Deletions cut 6 bases from V and 4 bases from J, with 25 bases between. Germline assignment: CDR1 MDHEN and CDR2 SYDVKM. The CDR3 has 18 residues.